A single sample is the source of the 18 T cell receptor beta chains below, sequenced in a study of T cells in Graves' hyperthyroidism and ophthalmopathy. The CDR3 regions of TCR beta were amplified from RNA transcripts. Researchers ran a first-round RT-PCR on the TCR CDR3 using the HTBI primer set. One entry per CDR3 protein results from TCRdb running MiXCR on the multiplex PCR reads. Of more than 500,000 distinct CDR3 sequences listed, under 20% are singletons. The sequenced material came from blood. The receptors were sampled from a woman aged 25-40 years with Graves' hyperthyroidism.

The genes are TRBV7-2 and TRBJ1-5, with 9 bases identical to TRBD1. The CDR3 length is 14 residues. Germline CDR1 SGHTA, CDR2 FQGNSA. V lost 5 bases, J lost 5 bases, and 4 bases stayed unmatched. CDR3 bases: TGTGCCAGCAGCCCAGACAGGGGGTATCAGCCCCAGCATTTT. Amino acids: CASSPDRGYQPQHF.

The chain carries TRBV6-5 and TRBJ2-6; no clear D. Per the germline V gene, CDR1 is MNHEY and CDR2 is SVGAGI. V was trimmed by 0 bases and J by 0 bases, leaving 6 bases between them. This CDR3 has 16 amino acids. The CDR3 DNA is TGTGCCAGCAGTTACTCTATCTCCTCTGGGGCCAACGTCCTGACTTTC. Its protein is CASSYSISSGANVLTF.

The chain uses TRBV12-3 or TRBV12-4 and TRBJ1-1; 8 bases are a match to TRBD1. The CDR3 is 18 residues long. The ends lost 3 bases at V and 0 bases at J; junction bases unmatched: 12. CDR3 amino acids: CASSLGYRTGSMNTEAFF. CDR3 in DNA: TGTGCCAGCAGTTTGGGGTACCGGACAGGGAGCATGAACACTGAAGCTTTCTTT.

A note on this clonotype: One base away lies a much larger clone, so this may be a sequencing read error. The chain recombines TRBV28 with TRBJ2-7; TRBD1 matches at 7 bases. CDR3 size: 12 residues. From germline, CDR1 is MDHEN and CDR2 SYDVKM. The chain's CDR3 is CAGSLTGSEQYF. For the CDR3, the DNA is TGTGCCGGCAGTTTGACAGGGAGCGAGCAGTACTTC.

This rearrangement joins TRBV9 to TRBJ2-1, with D possibly being TRBD1 or TRBD2 (6 bases each). CDR1 is SGDLS, CDR2 YYNGEE, per germline. V lost 3 bases to trimming and J lost 7 bases, with 14 bases between them. The CDR3 covers 14 residues. This CDR3 is CASSALRRGNEQFF. For the CDR3, the DNA is TGTGCCAGCAGCGCCCTTAGGAGGGGGAATGAGCAGTTCTTC.

This clonotype came up many times. This rearrangement joins TRBV27 to TRBJ2-7, with 9 bases that match TRBD2. The V gene end was trimmed by 4 bases and the J gene end by 5 bases; junction bases not matched to a gene: 12. The CDR3 runs 16 residues. Germline loops: CDR1 MNHEY, CDR2 SMNVEV (reference sequence). The CDR3 sequence is CASSSPLLAGTHEQYF. As DNA, the CDR3 is TGTGCCAGCAGTTCACCCCTCCTAGCGGGAACACACGAGCAGTACTTC.

This clonotype was counted at least ten times. The V and J genes are TRBV6-1 and TRBJ2-1; possibly TRBD1 for D (5 bases). The germline gives CDR1 MNHNS, CDR2 SASEGT. V dropped 3 bases and J dropped 12 bases, with 9 bases sitting between them. The CDR3 is 11 amino acids. The CDR3 sequence: CASSDRVMQFF. CDR3 nucleotides: TGTGCCAGCAGTGACAGGGTGATGCAGTTCTTC.

The rearrangement links TRBV14 to TRBJ2-5; TRBD1 matches at 10 bases. Losses at the gene ends were 4 bases for V and 5 bases for J; bases not matched to a gene: 10. The CDR3 totals 16 residues. CDR1 and CDR2 from the germline V gene are SGHDN and FVKESK. The CDR3 spells CASSRNTGTGVETQYF. The CDR3 DNA follows: TGTGCCAGCAGCCGCAACACCGGGACAGGGGTCGAGACCCAGTACTTC.

V is TRBV20-1 and J is TRBJ2-5; unclear D gene. Germline V lookup: CDR1 DFQATT, CDR2 SNEGSKA (reference sequence). V lost 0 bases and J 8 bases, leaving 7 bases between the germline ends. The CDR3 has 11 residues. CDR3 in amino acids: CSARDRNTQYF. In nucleotides, the CDR3 is TGCAGTGCTAGAGATCGGAACACCCAGTACTTC.

This clonotype turned up a few times. The chain couples TRBV5-1 to TRBJ2-1; D perhaps matches TRBD2 (5 bases). The CDR3 spans 13 residues. Germline V gene data show CDR1 as SGHRS and CDR2 as YFSETQ. V was clipped by 7 bases and J by 2 bases, with 10 bases between them. The CDR3, as DNA: TGCGCCAGCGCGAGCGGCCCCTACAATGAGCAGTTCTTC. This codes for CASASGPYNEQFF.

The rearrangement links TRBV6-2 or TRBV6-3 to TRBJ2-1, with a weak D call TRBD2 (6 bases). The CDR3 loop spans 16 amino acids. From germline, CDR1 is MNHEY and CDR2 SVGEGT. The V end lost 6 bases, the J end lost 2 bases, and 17 bases lay between the germline ends. The DNA for the CDR3 is TGTGCCAGCAGACCCCGGGGACTTAAGGCCTACAATGAGCAGTTCTTC. Its protein product is CASRPRGLKAYNEQFF.

This clonotype was detected many times. J is TRBJ2-7 and V is TRBV28; no reliable D call. V was cut by 3 bases and J by 6 bases, with 9 bases left in between. Germline V gene sequence: CDR1 MDHEN, CDR2 SYDVKM. The CDR3 length is 12 residues. CDR3 nucleotides: TGTGCCAGCAGTTTCGGTTCCCGCGAGCAGTACTTC. It is translated as CASSFGSREQYF.

This clonotype has a handful of counts. This chain links TRBV6-1 with TRBJ1-1, with D possibly matching TRBD1 (6 bases). Trimming shortened V by 3 bases and J by 3 bases, and 20 bases separated the two germline ends. CDR1 is MNHNS and CDR2 is SASEGT in the germline V gene. The CDR3 consists of 17 residues. The CDR3 protein is CASSERQVLVGDTEAFF. CDR3 sequence (DNA): TGTGCCAGCAGTGAGAGACAGGTCCTCGTTGGGGACACTGAAGCTTTCTTT.

This chain connects TRBV6-1 to TRBJ1-3; D remains unclear. V lost 6 bases and J lost 0, with 12 bases in between. Germline CDR1 is MNHNS and CDR2 is SASEGT. The CDR3 extends over 15 amino acids. CDR3 sequence (DNA): TGTGCCAGCAGCCCAAGCAGCTTCTCTGGAAACACCATATATTTT. Its protein product is CASSPSSFSGNTIYF.

This clonotype has only a few counts. The V and J genes are TRBV28 and TRBJ2-5; D gene ambiguous. CDR3 length equals 12 residues. Germline V gene sequence: CDR1 MDHEN, CDR2 SYDVKM. V was shortened by 5 bases and J by 10 bases, with 14 bases between the two germline ends. The chain's CDR3 is CASSLTRNVQYF. CDR3 nucleotide sequence: TGTGCCAGCAGTCTTACACGGAACGTCCAGTACTTC.

This clonotype appeared many times. The rearrangement uses TRBV5-1 and TRBJ2-3, with a weak D call TRBD1 (5 bases). Trimming pared 4 bases from V and 4 bases from J, leaving 16 bases between. Looked up from germline, CDR1 is SGHRS and CDR2 is YFSETQ. CDR3 length: 15 residues. The CDR3 protein is CASSLQPQGSDTQYF. CDR3 sequence (DNA): TGCGCCAGCAGCCTGCAACCTCAGGGTTCAGATACGCAGTATTTT.

The V gene is TRBV29-1, the J gene TRBJ2-2; D is uncertain. The CDR3 has 12 residues. Per germline, CDR1 SQVTM and CDR2 ANQGSEA. The ends were cut back, 8 bases at V and 5 bases at J, with 12 bases in the middle. CDR3 in amino acids: CSLRAETGELFF. The CDR3, as DNA: TGCAGCCTTCGCGCGGAGACCGGGGAGCTGTTTTTT.

This clonotype was observed a handful of times. The rearrangement uses TRBV13 and TRBJ2-1, with 9 bases matching TRBD2. The trim removed 6 bases at V and 8 bases at J, leaving 8 bases unmatched. The germline V gene has CDR1 PRHDT and CDR2 FYEKMQ (reference sequence). The CDR3 totals 14 residues. CDR3 sequence (DNA): TGTGCCAGCAGTTGGCTAGCGGGAAAATATGAGCAGTTCTTC. It encodes CASSWLAGKYEQFF.